This TCR beta chain was identified in a study of post-analysis software for immune sequencing data. Unique-molecular-identifier-tagged TCR beta cDNA libraries were used. A population of about 0.85 to 11 million T cells gave rise to about half a million cDNA molecules. A single record per CDR3 protein comes from TCRdb applying MiXCR to the PCR reads. This table has hundreds of thousands of distinct CDR3 sequences, roughly 46% appearing once. Study conclusions and caveats: TRBV segments more frequent in patients than in controls numbered five and included TRBV5-6, TRBV5-1 and TRBV20-1.

The table lists this clonotype with a few counts. Its antigen is currently unknown. At one boundary the junction diverges from the germline segment, which might be a read error. This CDR3 region has 14 residues. The chain uses TRBV12-3 or TRBV12-4 and TRBJ2-1, with 8 bases matching TRBD2. This sequence was found in a girl aged 5-17 years with multiple sclerosis. Sequencing used blood. Here the CDR3 reads CVSTARSGSNEQFF. In DNA form, the CDR3 reads TGTGTCAGCACCGCGAGGAGCGGGAGCAATGAGCAGTTCTTC.